This TCR beta chain was retrieved from a study of shared clonotypes between healthy human individuals. Study-level results: Generally, naive subsets came out with larger estimated richness than memory subsets. Sampling involved blood alone; tissue repertoires likely differ. Limitation of the genetic and exposure-history diversity represented came from the few donors.

This CDR3 is 14 amino acids long. The V gene's germline CDR1 is MDHEN and CDR2 SYDVKM. V was trimmed by 4 bases and J by 2 bases, leaving 9 bases between them. Sequencing was performed with immunoSEQ multiplex PCR; in TCRdb, only in-frame clones are kept and a portion is missing. The table records 2 million to 2.5 million clones, more than 85% of them present only once. Every donor, a Caucasian adult, lived in Nashville, Tennessee. Details on this clone: Antigen: not known.

The clonotype comes from a young man in good health. Some clones in this sample may be carry-over from other donors' samples. V is TRBV28 and J is TRBJ1-3; D remains ambiguous. The specimen was naive CD4+ T cells from PBMCs. Noted subset: CD45RA+ positively selected. CDR3 residues: CASSSTQPGNTIYF. The CDR3 DNA is TGTGCCAGCAGTTCAACACAGCCTGGAAACACCATATATTTT.